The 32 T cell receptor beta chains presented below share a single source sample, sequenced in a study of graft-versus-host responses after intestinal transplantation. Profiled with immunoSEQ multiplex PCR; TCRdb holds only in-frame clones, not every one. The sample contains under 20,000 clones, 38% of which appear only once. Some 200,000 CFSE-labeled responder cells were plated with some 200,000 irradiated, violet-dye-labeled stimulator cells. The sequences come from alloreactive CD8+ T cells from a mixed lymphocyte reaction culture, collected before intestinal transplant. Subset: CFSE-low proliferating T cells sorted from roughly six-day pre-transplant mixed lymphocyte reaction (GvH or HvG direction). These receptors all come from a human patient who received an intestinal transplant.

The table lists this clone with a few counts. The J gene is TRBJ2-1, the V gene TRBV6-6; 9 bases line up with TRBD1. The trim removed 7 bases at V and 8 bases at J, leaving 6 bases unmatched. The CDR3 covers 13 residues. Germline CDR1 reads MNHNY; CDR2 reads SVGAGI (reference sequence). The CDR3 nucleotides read TGTGCCAGCACGGGACAGGGAGGGTATGAGCAGTTCTTC. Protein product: CASTGQGGYEQFF.

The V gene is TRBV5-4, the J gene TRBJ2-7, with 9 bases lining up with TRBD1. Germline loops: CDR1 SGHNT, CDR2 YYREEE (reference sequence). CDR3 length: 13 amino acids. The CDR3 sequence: CATGTGNSYEQYF. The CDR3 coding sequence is TGTGCAACGGGGACAGGGAACTCCTACGAGCAGTACTTC.

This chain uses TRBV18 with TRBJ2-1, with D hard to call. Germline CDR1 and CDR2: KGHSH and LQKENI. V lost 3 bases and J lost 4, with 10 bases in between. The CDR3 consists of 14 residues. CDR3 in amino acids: CASSPSPDYNEQFF. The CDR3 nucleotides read TGTGCCAGCTCACCGTCTCCGGATTACAATGAGCAGTTCTTC.

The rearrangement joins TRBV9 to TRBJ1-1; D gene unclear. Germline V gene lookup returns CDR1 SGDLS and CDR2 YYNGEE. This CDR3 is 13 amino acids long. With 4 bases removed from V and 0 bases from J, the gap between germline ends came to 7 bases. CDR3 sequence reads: CASSPYMNTEAFF. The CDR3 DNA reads TGTGCCAGCAGCCCCTACATGAACACTGAAGCTTTCTTT.

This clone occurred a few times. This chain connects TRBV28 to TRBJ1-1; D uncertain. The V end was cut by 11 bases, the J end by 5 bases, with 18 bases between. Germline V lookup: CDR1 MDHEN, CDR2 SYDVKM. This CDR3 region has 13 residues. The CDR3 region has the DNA TGTGCCGGCGCCGACATCGGAGAGACTGAAGCTTTCTTT. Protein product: CAGADIGETEAFF.

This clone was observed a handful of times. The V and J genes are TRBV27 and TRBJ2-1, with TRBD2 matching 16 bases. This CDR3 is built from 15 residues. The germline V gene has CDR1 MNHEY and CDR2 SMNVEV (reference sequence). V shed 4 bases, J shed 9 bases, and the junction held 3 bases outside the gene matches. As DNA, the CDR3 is TGTGCCAGCAGTTGGGGACTAGCGGGAGGGACTGAGCAGTTCTTC. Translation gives CASSWGLAGGTEQFF.

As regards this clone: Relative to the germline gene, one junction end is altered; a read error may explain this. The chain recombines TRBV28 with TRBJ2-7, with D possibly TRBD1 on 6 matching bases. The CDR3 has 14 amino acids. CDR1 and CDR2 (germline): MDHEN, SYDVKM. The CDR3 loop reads CAGSWQATGHEQYF. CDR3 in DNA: TGTGCCGGCAGTTGGCAGGCGACAGGACACGAGCAGTACTTC.

CDR3 bases: TGTGCCAGCAGTTTGAGGCAGGGAATTTCCTACGAGCAGTACTTC. The encoded protein is CASSLRQGISYEQYF. The rearrangement links TRBV28 to TRBJ2-7; TRBD1 is a possible D gene (5 bases). With 3 bases removed from V and 1 base from J, the gap between germline ends came to 13 bases. CDR3 length: 15 residues. Per germline, CDR1 MDHEN and CDR2 SYDVKM. Supplemented by reference TRBV28 and TRBJ2-7, the full variable domain reads DVKVTQSSRYLVKRTGEKVFLECVQDMDHENMFWYRQDPGLGLRLIYFSYDVKMKEKGDIPEGYSVSREKKERFSLILESASTNQTSMYLCASSLRQGISYEQYFGPGTRLTVT.

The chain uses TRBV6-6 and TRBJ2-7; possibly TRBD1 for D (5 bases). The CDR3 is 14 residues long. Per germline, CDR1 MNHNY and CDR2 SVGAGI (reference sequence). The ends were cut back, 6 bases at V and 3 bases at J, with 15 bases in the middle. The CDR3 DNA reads TGTGCCAGCAGCAAAGGGGTCCTCGTCTACGAGCAGTACTTC. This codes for CASSKGVLVYEQYF.

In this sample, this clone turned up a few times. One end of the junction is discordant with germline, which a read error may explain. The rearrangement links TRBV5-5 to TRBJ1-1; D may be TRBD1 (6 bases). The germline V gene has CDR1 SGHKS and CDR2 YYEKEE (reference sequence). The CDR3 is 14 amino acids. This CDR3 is CASSQGPTGPEAFF. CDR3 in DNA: TGCGCCAGCAGCCAAGGCCCGACAGGCCCTGAAGCTTTCTTT.

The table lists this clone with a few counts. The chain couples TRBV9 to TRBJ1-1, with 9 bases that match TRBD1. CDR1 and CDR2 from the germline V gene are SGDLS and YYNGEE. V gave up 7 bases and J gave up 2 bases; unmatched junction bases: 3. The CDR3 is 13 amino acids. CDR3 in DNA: TGTGCCAGCTCACAGGGGGCAAACACTGAAGCTTTCTTT. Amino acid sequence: CASSQGANTEAFF.

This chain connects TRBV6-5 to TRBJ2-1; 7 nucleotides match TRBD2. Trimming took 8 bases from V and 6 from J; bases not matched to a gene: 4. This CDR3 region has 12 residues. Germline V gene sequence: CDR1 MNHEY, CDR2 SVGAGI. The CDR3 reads CASGGGGNEQFF. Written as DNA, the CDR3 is TGTGCCAGCGGTGGGGGGGGCAATGAGCAGTTCTTC.

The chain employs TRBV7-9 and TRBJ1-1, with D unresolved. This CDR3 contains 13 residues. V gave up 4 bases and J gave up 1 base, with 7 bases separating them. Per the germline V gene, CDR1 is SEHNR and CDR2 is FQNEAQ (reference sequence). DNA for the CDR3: TGTGCCAGCAGCTCCTCGGGGAACACTGAAGCTTTCTTT. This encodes CASSSSGNTEAFF.

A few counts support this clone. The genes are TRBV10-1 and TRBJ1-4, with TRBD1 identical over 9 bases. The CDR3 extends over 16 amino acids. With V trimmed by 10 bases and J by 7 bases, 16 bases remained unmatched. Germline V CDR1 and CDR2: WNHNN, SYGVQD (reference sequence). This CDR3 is CAIHYRDRVGSEKLFF. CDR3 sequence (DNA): TGCGCCATTCACTACCGGGACAGGGTCGGGAGTGAAAAACTGTTTTTT.

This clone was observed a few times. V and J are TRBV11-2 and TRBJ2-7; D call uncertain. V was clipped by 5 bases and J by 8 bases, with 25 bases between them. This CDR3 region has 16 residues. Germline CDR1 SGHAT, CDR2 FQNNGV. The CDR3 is CASSPLDPLRIVQQYF. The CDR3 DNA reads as TGTGCCAGCAGCCCACTGGACCCACTCCGAATCGTTCAGCAGTACTTC.

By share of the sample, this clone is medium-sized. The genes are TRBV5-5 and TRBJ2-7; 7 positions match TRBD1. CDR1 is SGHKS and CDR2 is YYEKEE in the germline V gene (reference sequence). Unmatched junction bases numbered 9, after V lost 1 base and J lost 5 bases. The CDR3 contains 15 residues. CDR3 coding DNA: TGTGCCAGCAGCTTGTGGCAGGGGGAAGGCGACGAGCAGTACTTC. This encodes CASSLWQGEGDEQYF.

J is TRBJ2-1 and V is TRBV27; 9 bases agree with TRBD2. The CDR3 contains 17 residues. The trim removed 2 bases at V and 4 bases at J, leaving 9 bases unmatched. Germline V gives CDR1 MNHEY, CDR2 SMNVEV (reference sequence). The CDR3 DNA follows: TGTGCCAGCAGTTTAACCTCAACTAGCGGGTCTTACAATGAGCAGTTCTTC. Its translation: CASSLTSTSGSYNEQFF.

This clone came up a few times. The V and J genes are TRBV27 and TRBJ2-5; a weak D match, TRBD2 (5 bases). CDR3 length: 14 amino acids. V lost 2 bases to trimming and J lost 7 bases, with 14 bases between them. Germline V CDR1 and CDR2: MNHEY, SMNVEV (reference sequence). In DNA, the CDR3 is TGTGCCAGCAGTTTACGGTTTCTACGGGGGACCCAGTACTTC. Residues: CASSLRFLRGTQYF.

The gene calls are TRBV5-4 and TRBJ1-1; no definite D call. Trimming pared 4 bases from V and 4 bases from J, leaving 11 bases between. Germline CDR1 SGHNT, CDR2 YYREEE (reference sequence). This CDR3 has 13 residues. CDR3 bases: TGTGCCAGCAGCGAGTTTGTCGGCACTGAAGCTTTCTTT. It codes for CASSEFVGTEAFF.

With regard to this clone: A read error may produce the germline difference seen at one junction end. CDR3 sequence: CASSYTGGGEKLFF. The DNA of the CDR3 is TGTGCCAGCAGTTACACCGGGGGTGGTGAAAAACTGTTTTTT. The chain links TRBV10-3 to TRBJ1-4; D perhaps matches TRBD1 (5 bases). The germline CDR1 and CDR2 sequences are ENHRY and SYGVKD. The CDR3 spans 14 residues.

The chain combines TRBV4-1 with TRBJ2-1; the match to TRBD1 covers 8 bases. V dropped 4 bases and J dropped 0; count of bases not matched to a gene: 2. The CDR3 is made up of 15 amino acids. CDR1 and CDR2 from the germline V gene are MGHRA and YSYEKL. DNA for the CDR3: TGCGCCAGCAGCCCTACAGGGGGCTCCTACAATGAGCAGTTCTTC. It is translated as CASSPTGGSYNEQFF.

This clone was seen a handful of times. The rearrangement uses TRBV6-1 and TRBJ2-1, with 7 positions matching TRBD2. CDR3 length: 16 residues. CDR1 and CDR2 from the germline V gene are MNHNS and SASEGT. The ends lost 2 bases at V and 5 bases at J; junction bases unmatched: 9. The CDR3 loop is CASSESLAGVNNEQFF. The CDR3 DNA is TGTGCCAGCAGTGAATCCTTGGCGGGAGTAAACAATGAGCAGTTCTTC.

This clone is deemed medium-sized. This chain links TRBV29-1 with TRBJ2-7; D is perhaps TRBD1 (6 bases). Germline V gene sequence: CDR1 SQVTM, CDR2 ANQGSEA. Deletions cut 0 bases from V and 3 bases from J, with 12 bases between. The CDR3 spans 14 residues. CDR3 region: CSVEEQGQNYEQYF. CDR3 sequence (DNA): TGCAGCGTTGAAGAACAAGGACAGAACTACGAGCAGTACTTC.

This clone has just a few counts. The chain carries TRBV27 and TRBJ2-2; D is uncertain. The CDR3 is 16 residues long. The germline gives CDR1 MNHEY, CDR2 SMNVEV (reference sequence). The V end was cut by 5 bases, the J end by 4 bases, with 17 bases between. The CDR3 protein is CASSPYIRVGTGELFF. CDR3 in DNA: TGTGCCAGCAGTCCCTATATCCGGGTGGGCACCGGGGAGCTGTTTTTT.

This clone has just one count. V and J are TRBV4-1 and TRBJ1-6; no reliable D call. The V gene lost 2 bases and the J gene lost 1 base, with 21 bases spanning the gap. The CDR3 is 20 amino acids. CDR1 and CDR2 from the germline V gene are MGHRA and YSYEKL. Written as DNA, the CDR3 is TGCGCCAGCAGCCAATATTCAGCCTACCGGTTCCTTTCCTATAATTCACCCCTCCACTTT. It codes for CASSQYSAYRFLSYNSPLHF.

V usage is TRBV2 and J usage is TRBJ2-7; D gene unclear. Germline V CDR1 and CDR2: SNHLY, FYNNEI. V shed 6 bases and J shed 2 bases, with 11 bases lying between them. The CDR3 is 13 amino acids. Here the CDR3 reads CASRPIDAYEQYF. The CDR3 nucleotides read TGTGCCAGCAGGCCTATTGACGCCTACGAGCAGTACTTC.

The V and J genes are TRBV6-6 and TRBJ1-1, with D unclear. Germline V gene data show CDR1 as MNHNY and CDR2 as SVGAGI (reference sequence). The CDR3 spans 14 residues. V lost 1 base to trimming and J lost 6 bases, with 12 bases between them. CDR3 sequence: CASSYFLRIPEAFF. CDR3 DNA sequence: TGTGCCAGCAGTTACTTCCTCCGGATCCCTGAAGCTTTCTTT.

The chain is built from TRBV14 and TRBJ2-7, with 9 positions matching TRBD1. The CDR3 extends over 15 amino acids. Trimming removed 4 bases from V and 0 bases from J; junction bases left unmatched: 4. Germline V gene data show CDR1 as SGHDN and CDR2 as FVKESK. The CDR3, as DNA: TGTGCCAGCAGCCTGGACAGGGGAAGCTCCTACGAGCAGTACTTC. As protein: CASSLDRGSSYEQYF.

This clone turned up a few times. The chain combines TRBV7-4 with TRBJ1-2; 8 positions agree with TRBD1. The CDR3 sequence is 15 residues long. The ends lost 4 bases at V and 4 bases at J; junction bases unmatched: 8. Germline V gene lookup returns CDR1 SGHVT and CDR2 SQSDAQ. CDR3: CASSSPGQVPYGYTF. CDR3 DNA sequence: TGTGCCAGCAGCTCCCCGGGACAGGTCCCCTATGGCTACACCTTC.

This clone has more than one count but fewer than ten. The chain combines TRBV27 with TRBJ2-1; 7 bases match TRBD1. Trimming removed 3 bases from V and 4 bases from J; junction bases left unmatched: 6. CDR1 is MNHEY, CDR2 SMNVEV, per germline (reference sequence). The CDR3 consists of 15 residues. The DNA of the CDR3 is TGTGCCAGCAGTTTTACGGGACAGCTTTACAATGAGCAGTTCTTC. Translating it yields CASSFTGQLYNEQFF.

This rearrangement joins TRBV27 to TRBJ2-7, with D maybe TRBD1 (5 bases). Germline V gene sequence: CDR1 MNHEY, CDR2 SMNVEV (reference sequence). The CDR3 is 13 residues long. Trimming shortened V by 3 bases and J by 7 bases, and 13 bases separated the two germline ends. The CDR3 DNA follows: TGTGCCAGCAGTTTTGGGCAGGGAAGGGAGCAGTACTTC. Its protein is CASSFGQGREQYF.

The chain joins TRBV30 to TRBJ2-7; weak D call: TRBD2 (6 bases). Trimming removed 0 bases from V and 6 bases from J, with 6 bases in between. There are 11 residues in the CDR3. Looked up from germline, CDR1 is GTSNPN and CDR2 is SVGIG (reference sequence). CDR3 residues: CAWSVGGEQYF. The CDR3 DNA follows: TGTGCCTGGAGTGTGGGGGGCGAGCAGTACTTC.